This T cell receptor beta chain was captured in a study of blood T cell repertoires in COVID-19. About the research overall: Some COVID-19 samples were acute and others convalescent; all came from the United States, Italy and Spain. T cells, B-cell-depleted T cells, or PBMCs supplied cDNA or gDNA.

In the authors' workflow: By means of reference gene primer amplification, nucleated cell counts were estimated. The data were produced by immunoSEQ multiplex PCR, yet TCRdb's version contains in-frame clones alone and is incomplete. V, J and clone size reflect that table, while D and trimming were determined from the DNA. This table has more than 70,000 clones, less than 85% appearing once. Germline lookup yields CDR1 SGDLS and CDR2 YYNGEE. The CDR3 runs to 14 residues. V is TRBV9 and J is TRBJ2-1; possible D gene TRBD1, 5 bases. Sequencing was carried out using peripheral blood. The TCR was taken from a woman in her 70s with acute or convalescent COVID-19. Here the CDR3 DNA reads TGTGTCACACGGCTGACAGACCTCTACAATGAGCAGTTCTTC. This sequence encodes CVTRLTDLYNEQFF.